Detailed here is one T cell receptor (beta chain). Its antigen is still unknown. Both 60 Vbeta primers and 13 Jbeta primers went into the PCR. Here immunoSEQ multiplex PCR was the method, and the copy in TCRdb shows in-frame clones only, minus some. Its table records roughly 100,000 clones. This sample was included in a study of cytomegalovirus exposure and HLA in healthy donors. Study-wide results and limits: It emerged from a later analysis that several of the most significant clusters appeared to be linked to common viral pathogens. Accurate prediction of most subjects' HLA-A and HLA-B alleles from TCR beta sequences was reported. TCR sequences were mostly rare, though some public TCRs occurred in many donors. Differences between HLA loci emerged in a later analysis of TCR association rates, with DRB1 most and HLA-C fewest.

Trimming left V 0 bases short and J 5 bases short, with 10 bases between. The V gene's germline CDR1 is LNHNV and CDR2 YYDKDF (reference sequence). This CDR3 is 14 amino acids long. The chain carries TRBV15 and TRBJ1-1; weak D call: TRBD1 (6 bases). Input material: PBMCs. The receptor was derived from a man in his forties or fifties in good health and CMV-seronegative. CDR3 nucleotide sequence: TGTGCCACCAGCAGAGATTTAGGGGGTACTGAAGCTTTCTTT. This sequence encodes CATSRDLGGTEAFF.